These T cell receptor beta chains were read from a single sample in a study of vaccination effects on CD4 cells after COVID-19. These receptors lack a known antigen. Only in-frame clones appear in the TCRdb table, and some are missing; sequencing was by immunoSEQ multiplex PCR. The sample lists tens of thousands of clones; less than 80% were seen once. Specimen: CD4+ T cells from PBMCs cultured with HCoV-229E spike peptides, collected after COVID-19 vaccination. The source of these receptors is a human donor who received a COVID-19 vaccine. Each CDR3 is given with its conserved first and last residue. A D gene is named only where the DNA matches it firmly. Clone size is not always given. Where it is, it says once, few, many or a class for expanded clones.

.	few	TRBV10-3	TRBJ1-1	CAISASRGAGNTEAFF	TGTGCCATCAGTGCCAGTCGGGGGGCTGGTAACACTGAAGCTTTCTTT
.	.	TRBV6-5	TRBJ1-5	CASSLGGGNQPQHF	TGTGCCAGCAGTCTCGGGGGCGGCAATCAGCCCCAGCATTTT
TRBD2	.	TRBV4-2	TRBJ2-1	CASSQPSGDQENEQFF	TGTGCCAGCAGCCAACCTAGCGGGGACCAAGAAAATGAGCAGTTCTTC
.	once	TRBV28	TRBJ2-5	CASSLVELQETQYF	TGTGCCAGCAGTTTGGTCGAGCTCCAAGAGACCCAGTACTTC
TRBD1	.	TRBV6-5	TRBJ1-2	CASSYSRQGALGYTF	TGTGCCAGCAGTTACTCGCGACAGGGGGCCCTCGGCTACACCTTC
.	.	TRBV2	TRBJ1-2	CASSENSGGPGGYTF	TGTGCCAGCAGTGAAAATTCGGGGGGTCCCGGAGGCTACACCTTC
.	once	TRBV5-5	TRBJ1-5	CASSLLIGNHQPQHF	TGTGCCAGCAGCTTATTAATAGGGAATCATCAGCCCCAGCATTTT
.	.	TRBV6-1	TRBJ1-2	CASSVGWGPDNYGYTF	TGTGCCAGCAGTGTTGGGTGGGGCCCTGACAACTATGGCTACACCTTC
TRBD1	few	TRBV5-1	TRBJ1-2	CASSPGQGIPYGYTF	TGCGCCAGCAGCCCTGGACAGGGGATTCCCTATGGCTACACCTTC
.	.	TRBV18	TRBJ1-4	CASSPKGGNGEKLFF	TGTGCCAGCTCACCAAAGGGGGGCAATGGGGAAAAACTGTTTTTT
.	.	TRBV6-2/TRBV6-3	TRBJ1-5	CASSYTGNQPQHF	TGTGCCAGCAGTTACACGGGGAACCAGCCCCAGCATTTT
.	.	TRBV19	TRBJ1-5	CASSIKAVAVGQPQHF	TGTGCCAGTAGTATTAAGGCGGTAGCGGTTGGCCAGCCCCAGCATTTT
TRBD1	.	TRBV10-1	TRBJ2-1	CASRDGQGAGKNEQFF	TGCGCCAGCAGGGACGGACAGGGGGCAGGGAAAAATGAGCAGTTCTTC
TRBD1	.	TRBV7-8	TRBJ1-2	CASSLEDDLTGRNYGYTF	TGTGCCAGCAGCTTGGAAGATGACTTGACAGGGCGCAACTATGGCTACACCTTC
TRBD2	.	TRBV7-9	TRBJ2-5	CASSLAGGRETQYF	TGTGCCAGCAGCTTGGCGGGGGGCCGGGAGACCCAGTACTTC
TRBD2	.	TRBV28	TRBJ2-3	CASSLPLGTSGEGGTDTQYF	TGTGCCAGCAGCTTACCACTTGGTACTAGCGGGGAGGGGGGCACAGATACGCAGTATTTT
.	.	TRBV12-3/TRBV12-4	TRBJ1-2	CASSSADRYGYTF	TGTGCCAGCAGTTCGGCAGATCGCTATGGCTACACCTTC
.	.	TRBV7-2	TRBJ1-1	CASSFSARGPEAFF	TGTGCCAGCAGCTTCTCGGCGCGGGGTCCTGAAGCTTTCTTT
.	.	TRBV29-1	TRBJ1-4	CSAEGGGTTNEKLFF	TGCAGCGCTGAAGGGGGGGGTACAACTAATGAAAAACTGTTTTTT
TRBD2	.	TRBV5-1	TRBJ2-3	CASRREGSTDTQYF	TGCGCCAGCCGGAGGGAGGGCTCCACAGATACGCAGTATTTT
.	.	TRBV4-3	TRBJ1-2	CASSQDRANYGYTF	TGCGCCAGCAGCCAAGATCGGGCTAACTATGGCTACACCTTC
.	.	TRBV6-5	TRBJ2-6	CASRTTGTGANVLTF	TGTGCCAGCAGGACTACCGGGACAGGGGCCAACGTCCTGACTTTC
.	few	TRBV21-1	TRBJ1-1	CASSKSGDRETEAFF	TGTGCCAGCAGCAAAAGTGGGGACAGGGAGACTGAAGCTTTCTTT
.	.	TRBV7-8	TRBJ1-5	CASSPRRTGYSNQPQHF	TGTGCCAGCAGCCCGCGCCGGACGGGATATAGCAATCAGCCCCAGCATTTT
TRBD1	.	TRBV5-6	TRBJ1-3	CASSLIHRGLGGNTIYF	TGTGCCAGCAGCTTGATTCACAGGGGATTGGGGGGAAACACCATATATTTT
.	.	TRBV2	TRBJ2-5	CASSGTVQETQYF	TGTGCCAGCAGTGGCACAGTTCAAGAGACCCAGTACTTC
TRBD1	.	TRBV10-3	TRBJ2-5	CAIRGQGWETQYF	TGTGCCATCAGGGGACAGGGCTGGGAGACCCAGTACTTC
.	.	TRBV7-3	TRBJ2-2	CASSLMLFPSTGELFF	TGTGCCAGCAGCTTAATGTTGTTCCCTTCCACCGGGGAGCTGTTTTTT
.	.	TRBV5-8	TRBJ1-3	CASSLFGRASGNTIYF	TGTGCCAGCAGCTTGTTTGGACGGGCATCTGGAAACACCATATATTTT
.	.	TRBV18	TRBJ1-5	CASSPSNVGGIQPQHF	TGTGCCAGCTCACCGTCTAACGTGGGGGGGATACAGCCCCAGCATTTT
.	once	TRBV18	TRBJ1-1	CASSPGFGEVTEAFF	TGTGCCAGCTCACCAGGTTTCGGGGAGGTCACTGAAGCTTTCTTT
TRBD2	.	TRBV24-1	TRBJ2-3	CATSTSGGGSTDTQYF	TGTGCCACCAGCACCTCTGGCGGGGGGAGCACAGATACGCAGTATTTT
.	few	TRBV6-5	TRBJ2-3	CASRDYRGTDTQYF	TGTGCCAGCAGAGATTATCGGGGCACAGATACGCAGTATTTT
TRBD1	.	TRBV5-1	TRBJ1-2	CASSWSGTGRSDYGYTF	TGCGCCAGCAGTTGGAGCGGGACAGGGCGGTCGGACTATGGCTACACCTTC
.	.	TRBV7-3	TRBJ2-3	CASSLIATDTQYF	TGTGCCAGCAGCTTAATTGCCACAGATACGCAGTATTTT
.	.	TRBV27	TRBJ1-1	CASSFFSGNTEAFF	TGTGCCAGCAGTTTCTTTAGCGGAAACACTGAAGCTTTCTTT
.	.	TRBV19	TRBJ2-3	CASSNSGAVADTQYF	TGTGCCAGTAGTAATTCTGGGGCGGTAGCAGATACGCAGTATTTT
TRBD1	.	TRBV4-1	TRBJ2-5	CASSSGGQDRRKTQYF	TGCGCCAGCAGCTCTGGGGGCCAGGACAGGAGAAAGACCCAGTACTTC
.	.	TRBV3-1/TRBV3-2	TRBJ1-6	CASSPRLAPNSPLHF	TGTGCCAGCAGCCCACGACTCGCGCCTAATTCACCCCTCCACTTT
.	few	TRBV7-9	TRBJ1-1	CASSFGGIAEAFF	TGTGCCAGCAGCTTTGGGGGGATCGCTGAAGCTTTCTTT
.	.	TRBV18	TRBJ2-4	CASSPPGLPDIQYF	TGTGCCAGCTCACCACCGGGACTCCCAGACATTCAGTACTTC
.	.	TRBV2	TRBJ2-5	CASKGTRGSETQYF	TGTGCCAGCAAGGGGACCCGCGGGTCAGAGACCCAGTACTTC
.	.	TRBV18	TRBJ1-2	CASSPTTGQPTHYGYTF	TGTGCCAGCTCACCAACGACAGGACAACCGACACACTATGGCTACACCTTC
.	.	TRBV10-2	TRBJ2-1	CASSRDPSYNEQFF	TGCGCCAGTAGTAGGGACCCTAGCTACAATGAGCAGTTCTTC
.	few	TRBV21-1	TRBJ1-5	CASKDRTSNQPQHF	TGTGCCAGCAAGGACAGGACCAGCAATCAGCCCCAGCATTTT
.	.	TRBV19	TRBJ2-2	CASSIGTNTGELFF	TGTGCCAGTAGTATAGGGACGAACACCGGGGAGCTGTTTTTT
.	.	TRBV7-2	TRBJ1-1	CASSAGAGSYLDTEAFF	TGTGCCAGCAGCGCCGGGGCAGGGAGTTATTTGGACACTGAAGCTTTCTTT
TRBD1	.	TRBV6-1	TRBJ2-1	CASSGPGTGSYNEQFF	TGTGCCAGCAGTGGCCCTGGGACAGGCTCCTACAATGAGCAGTTCTTC